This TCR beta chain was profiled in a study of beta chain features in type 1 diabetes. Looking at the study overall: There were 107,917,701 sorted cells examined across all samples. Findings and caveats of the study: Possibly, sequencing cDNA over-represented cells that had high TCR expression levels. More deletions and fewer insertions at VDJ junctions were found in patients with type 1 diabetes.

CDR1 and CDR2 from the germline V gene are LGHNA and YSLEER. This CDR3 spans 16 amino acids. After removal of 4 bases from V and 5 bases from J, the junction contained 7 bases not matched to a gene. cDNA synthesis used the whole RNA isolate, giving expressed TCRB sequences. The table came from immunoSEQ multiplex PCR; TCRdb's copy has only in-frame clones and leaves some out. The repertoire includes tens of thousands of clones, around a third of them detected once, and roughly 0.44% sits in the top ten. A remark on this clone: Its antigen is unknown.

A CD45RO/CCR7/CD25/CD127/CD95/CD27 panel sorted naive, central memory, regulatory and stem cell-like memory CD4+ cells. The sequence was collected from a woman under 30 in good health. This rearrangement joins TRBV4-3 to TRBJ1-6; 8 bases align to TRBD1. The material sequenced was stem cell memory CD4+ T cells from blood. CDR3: CASSRDRGGNNSPLHF. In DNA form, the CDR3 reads TGCGCCAGCAGCCGAGACAGGGGTGGCAATAATTCACCCCTCCACTTT.